What follows are 10 T cell receptor beta chains derived from one specimen sequenced in a study of regulatory T cells in long-lasting Graves disease. Time point given: newly diagnosed GD, antithyroid drugs for less than 3 months. The TCR library was made from RNA that had been extracted from PBMCs in TRIzol. Arm-PCR of CDR3 regions and iRepertoire HTBI primers were used to build TCR beta libraries. TCRdb ran MiXCR on the multiplex PCR reads and lists one entry per CDR3 protein. The table includes about 560,000 distinct CDR3 sequences, about 15% detected once. The sample also formed part of further work on T cells in Graves' hyperthyroidism and ophthalmopathy.

Sequenced material: peripheral blood mononuclear cells (PBMCs), taken at new diagnosis, from a patient treated with antithyroid drugs. The source is a man younger than 35 with Graves disease.

This clonotype was seen ten or more times. The CDR3 sequence is CASSPRAHTTYEQYF. CDR3 DNA: TGTGCCAGCAGTCCGCGGGCCCATACTACCTACGAGCAGTACTTC. The chain couples TRBV27 to TRBJ2-7; TRBD2 might be the D (5 bases). This CDR3 is 15 amino acids long. V lost 5 bases to trimming and J lost 2 bases, with 16 bases between them. CDR1 and CDR2 (germline): MNHEY, SMNVEV (reference sequence).

J is TRBJ2-3 and V is TRBV12-3 or TRBV12-4; 11 bases align to TRBD2. The CDR3 spans 19 residues. The J segment lost 3 bases and the V segment lost 2 bases, leaving 13 bases of the junction unmatched. CDR3 sequence reads: CASSLSLATGTSGTDTQYF. The CDR3 DNA reads TGTGCCAGCAGTTTAAGCTTGGCGACCGGGACTAGCGGAACAGATACGCAGTATTTT.

The CDR3 DNA reads as TGCGCCAGTAGCCCCATTGGACTAGCGGGAGAGGAGCAGTACTTC. This sequence encodes CASSPIGLAGEEQYF. The rearrangement uses TRBV5-1 and TRBJ2-7; 13 nucleotides align to TRBD2. The J segment lost 7 bases and the V segment lost 8 bases, leaving 12 bases of the junction unmatched. Germline assignment: CDR1 SGHRS and CDR2 YFSETQ. This CDR3 is built from 15 residues.

This clonotype appeared many times. The chain recombines TRBV12-3 or TRBV12-4 with TRBJ2-5; 7 bases match TRBD2. The CDR3 contains 15 residues. Trimming took 7 bases from V and 5 from J; bases not matched to a gene: 13. The CDR3 DNA reads as TGTGCCAGCACCCCTTGGGTGACTAGCCCTGAGACCCAGTACTTC. As protein: CASTPWVTSPETQYF.

This clonotype was detected ten times or more. The chain employs TRBV11-2 and TRBJ2-1; 7 bases line up with TRBD1. This CDR3 has 19 amino acids. Trimming cost V 1 base and J 0 bases; bases outside gene matches: 12. Germline V gene lookup returns CDR1 SGHAT and CDR2 FQNNGV. The CDR3 DNA reads as TGTGCCAGCAGCTTAGTCGGGACAGCGTTTTCAAGCTCCTACAATGAGCAGTTCTTC. This codes for CASSLVGTAFSSSYNEQFF. The full variable domain, completed using reference TRBV11-2 and TRBJ2-1, is EAGVAQSPRYKIIEKRQSVAFWCNPISGHATLYWYQQILGQGPKLLIQFQNNGVVDDSQLPKDRFSAERLKGVDSTLKIQPAKLEDSAVYLCASSLVGTAFSSSYNEQFFGPGTRLTVL.

This clonotype was seen more than once but under ten times. V usage is TRBV20-1 and J usage is TRBJ2-6; no reliable D call. The V gene's germline CDR1 is DFQATT and CDR2 SNEGSKA (reference sequence). The CDR3 covers 18 residues. Trimming left V 3 bases short and J 3 bases short, with 21 bases between. CDR3 loop: CSARTLVGEQDGANVLTF. CDR3 DNA sequence: TGCAGTGCTAGGACATTAGTTGGAGAACAAGATGGGGCCAACGTCCTGACTTTC.

This clonotype was counted a few times. DNA for the CDR3: TGTGCCAGCAGTACAACAGGCTTCAGAACAGATACGCAGTATTTT. This sequence encodes CASSTTGFRTDTQYF. The rearrangement joins TRBV25-1 to TRBJ2-3; weak D call: TRBD1 (5 bases). The V gene lost 5 bases and the J gene lost 3 bases, with 15 bases spanning the gap. This CDR3 is 15 amino acids long. The germline gives CDR1 MGHDK, CDR2 SYGVNS.

This clonotype was seen ten or more times. J is TRBJ2-5 and V is TRBV6-9; a possible D gene is TRBD1 (6 bases). V dropped 3 bases and J dropped 5 bases, with 19 bases sitting between them. CDR3 length: 16 amino acids. The germline gives CDR1 MNHGY, CDR2 SVAAGI. The CDR3 region is CASSYFHRVVGETQYF. Here the CDR3 DNA reads TGTGCCAGCAGTTACTTCCACAGGGTAGTTGGGGAGACCCAGTACTTC.

There are many counts of this clonotype. This chain joins TRBV28 and TRBJ2-7, with 10 nucleotides matching TRBD1. The CDR3 contains 14 residues. Germline V gene lookup returns CDR1 MDHEN and CDR2 SYDVKM. J gave up 2 bases and V 10 bases, and 8 bases lay outside the gene matches. CDR3 sequence: CATVAGTGAYEQYF. Here the CDR3 DNA reads TGTGCCACCGTAGCCGGGACAGGGGCCTACGAGCAGTACTTC.

The chain is built from TRBV12-3 or TRBV12-4 and TRBJ2-7, with a tentative D call TRBD1 (6 bases). Between the trimmed V and J ends, which lost 6 bases and 8 bases, there was a span of 20 bases. This CDR3 region has 14 residues. The CDR3 here is CASSQAQGSEKQYF. CDR3 DNA: TGTGCCAGCAGCCAAGCCCAGGGGTCTGAAAAGCAGTACTTC.